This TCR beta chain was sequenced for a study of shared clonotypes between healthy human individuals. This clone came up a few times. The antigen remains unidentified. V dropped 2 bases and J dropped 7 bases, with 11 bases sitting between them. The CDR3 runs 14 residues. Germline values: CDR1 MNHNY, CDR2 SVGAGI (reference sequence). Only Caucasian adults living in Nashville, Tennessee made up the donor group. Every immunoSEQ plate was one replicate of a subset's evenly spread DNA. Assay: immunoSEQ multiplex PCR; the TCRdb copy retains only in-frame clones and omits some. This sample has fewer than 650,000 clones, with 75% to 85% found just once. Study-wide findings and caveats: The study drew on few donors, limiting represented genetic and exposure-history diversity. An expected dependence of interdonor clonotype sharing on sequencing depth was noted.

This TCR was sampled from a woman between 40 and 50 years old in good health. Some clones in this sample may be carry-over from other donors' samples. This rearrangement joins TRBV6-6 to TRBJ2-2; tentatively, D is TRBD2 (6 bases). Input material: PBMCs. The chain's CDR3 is CASSYGRWDGELFF. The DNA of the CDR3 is TGTGCCAGCAGTTACGGGAGGTGGGACGGGGAGCTGTTTTTT.